The rows below give T cell receptor beta chains drawn from one sample of a study of T cell responses to AZD1222 COVID-19 vaccine. TCRdb keeps only in-frame clones here, not all; method: immunoSEQ multiplex PCR. The data contain 120,000 to 150,000 clones, 88% of them seen just once; the ten biggest clones take up 3% to 4%. The sample was peripheral blood, taken 28 days after the second AZD1222 dose. These receptors came from an adult who received the AZD1222 COVID-19 vaccine. The CDR3 runs from the conserved cysteine through the conserved F or W. D genes are given only for firm matches. Where a row states a size, it is once, few, many or the class of an expanded clone; other rows omit it.

v_call	d_call	clone_size	j_call	cdr3_nt	cdr3_aa
TRBV6-2/TRBV6-3	.	once	TRBJ1-1	TGTGCCAGCAGTTACTCTGTAAGGGGCACTGAAGCTTTCTTT	CASSYSVRGTEAFF
TRBV5-1	.	.	TRBJ1-6	TGCGCCAGCAAGGGTCGAGACGATTCACCCCTCCACTTT	CASKGRDDSPLHF
TRBV28	TRBD1	.	TRBJ2-1	TGTGCCAGCATCCAGCCGGGACAGCTCTACAATGAGCAGTTCTTC	CASIQPGQLYNEQFF
TRBV11-2	.	.	TRBJ2-2	TGTGCCAGCAGCCTAACCGGGGAGCTGTTTTTT	CASSLTGELFF
TRBV7-8	.	.	TRBJ2-1	TGTGCCAGCAGCCTAAGGACAGACCTACTCAATGAGCAGTTCTTC	CASSLRTDLLNEQFF
TRBV5-8	.	.	TRBJ2-7	TGTGCCAGCAGCCCCACCGGTCGAGGGTTCTACGAGCAGTACTTC	CASSPTGRGFYEQYF
TRBV7-9	.	.	TRBJ1-6	TGTGCCAGCAGCCTCAGGGGAAGCGGCGATTCACCCCTCCACTTT	CASSLRGSGDSPLHF
TRBV27	TRBD1	few	TRBJ2-1	TGTGCCAGCAGTCCCCAGGGGGCATCCTACAATGAGCAGTTCTTC	CASSPQGASYNEQFF
TRBV12-3/TRBV12-4	.	.	TRBJ2-7	TGTGCCAGCAGTTTAAGCGGTGCTTACGAGCAGTACTTC	CASSLSGAYEQYF
TRBV7-8	.	.	TRBJ1-4	TGTGCCAGCAGCTTAGGAAGCCCGGAAAAACTGTTTTTT	CASSLGSPEKLFF
TRBV6-5	.	.	TRBJ1-3	TGTGCCAGCAGTCCCCGACAGGGAAACACCATATATTTT	CASSPRQGNTIYF
TRBV4-2	.	once	TRBJ1-1	TGTGCCAGCAGCCAAGATCAGGGTCAGGGCGAAGCTTTCTTT	CASSQDQGQGEAFF
TRBV19	TRBD1	.	TRBJ2-5	TGTGCCAGTACCTCACAGGGGGCGCGGAAGACCCAGTACTTC	CASTSQGARKTQYF
TRBV6-5	.	.	TRBJ1-1	TGTGCCAGCAGTTACACGGGGAACACTGAAGCTTTCTTT	CASSYTGNTEAFF
TRBV7-3	.	.	TRBJ2-3	TGTGCCAGCAGCTTAATCGGTAGCACAGATACGCAGTATTTT	CASSLIGSTDTQYF
TRBV6-5	TRBD1	.	TRBJ2-7	TGTGCCAGCAGGGCAGGACAGGGGGCGATTTACGAGCAGTACTTC	CASRAGQGAIYEQYF
TRBV27	.	.	TRBJ1-5	TGTGCCAGCAGTTTAGGTGGGATCCCGGGCGCGCCCCAGCATTTT	CASSLGGIPGAPQHF
TRBV28	.	.	TRBJ1-3	TGTGCCAGCAGCCCCCGTGGAAACACCATATATTTT	CASSPRGNTIYF
TRBV4-2	.	.	TRBJ2-7	TGTGCCAGCAGCCAGGGGGACCTGTCGGGGTACGAGCAGTACTTC	CASSQGDLSGYEQYF
TRBV2	TRBD2	once	TRBJ2-7	TGTGCCAGCAGTGAGAATATTGGACTAGCTTTCTACGAGCAGTACTTC	CASSENIGLAFYEQYF
TRBV30	.	.	TRBJ1-4	TGTGCCTGGAGTGTATCAGGCAGGGTGGATGAAAAACTGTTTTTT	CAWSVSGRVDEKLFF
TRBV10-3	.	.	TRBJ1-2	TGTGCCATCAGTGGAACAGGGTTGGTTTCGAATGGCTACACCTTC	CAISGTGLVSNGYTF
TRBV30	.	.	TRBJ2-7	TGTGCCTGGAGTGCCGGGCCCCTGTTGTACCACGAGCAGTACTTC	CAWSAGPLLYHEQYF
TRBV9	TRBD2	.	TRBJ2-2	TGTGCCAGCAGCCCGACTAGCGGAACTACCGGGGAGCTGTTTTTT	CASSPTSGTTGELFF
TRBV2	.	.	TRBJ1-1	TGTGCCAGCAGTGAACACAGGAACACTGAAGCTTTCTTT	CASSEHRNTEAFF
TRBV14	.	.	TRBJ2-1	TGTGCCAGCAGCCTTTCGGGGGCTTACAATGAGCAGTTCTTC	CASSLSGAYNEQFF
TRBV11-2	.	.	TRBJ2-6	TGTGCCAGCAGCGCGCGGTCTACAGGGAGAGGCTCTGGGGCCAACGTCCTGACTTTC	CASSARSTGRGSGANVLTF
TRBV7-8	.	.	TRBJ1-5	TGTGCCAGCAGCTCGCAGGGGTGGGACACAAATCAGCCCCAGCATTTT	CASSSQGWDTNQPQHF
TRBV7-2	TRBD2	.	TRBJ2-7	TGTGCCAGCAGCTTAGGGGCTAGCCTAGCGGGCGAGCAGTACTTC	CASSLGASLAGEQYF
TRBV5-5	.	.	TRBJ1-2	TGTGCCAGCGGGGCCAAAGCTAACTATGGCTACACCTTC	CASGAKANYGYTF
TRBV10-2	TRBD2	.	TRBJ2-1	TGCGCCAGCAGTGTCACTAGCGGGGTAAATGAGCAGTTCTTC	CASSVTSGVNEQFF
TRBV12-5	.	.	TRBJ2-1	TGTGCTAGTGGATCAGACAGAAAACTAAGAAATGAGCAGTTCTTC	CASGSDRKLRNEQFF
TRBV6-5	.	.	TRBJ1-5	TGTGCCAGCAGCCCCGAGAAGAGCAATCAGCCCCAGCATTTT	CASSPEKSNQPQHF